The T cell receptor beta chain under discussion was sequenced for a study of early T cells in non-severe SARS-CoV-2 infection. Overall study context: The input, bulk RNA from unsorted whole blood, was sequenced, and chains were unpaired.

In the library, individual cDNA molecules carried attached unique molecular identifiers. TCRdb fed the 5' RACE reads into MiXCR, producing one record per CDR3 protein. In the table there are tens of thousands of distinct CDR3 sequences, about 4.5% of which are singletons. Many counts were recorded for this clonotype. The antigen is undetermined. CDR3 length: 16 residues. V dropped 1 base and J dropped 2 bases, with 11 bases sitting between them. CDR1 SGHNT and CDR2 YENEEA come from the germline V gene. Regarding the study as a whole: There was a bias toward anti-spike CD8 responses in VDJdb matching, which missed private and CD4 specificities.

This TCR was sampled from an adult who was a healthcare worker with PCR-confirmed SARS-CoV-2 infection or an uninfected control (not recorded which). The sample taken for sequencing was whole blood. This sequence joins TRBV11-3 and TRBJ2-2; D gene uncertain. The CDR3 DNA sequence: TGTGCCAGCAGCTTAGGTAGTAGGAGTAACACCGGGGAGCTGTTTTTT. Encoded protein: CASSLGSRSNTGELFF.